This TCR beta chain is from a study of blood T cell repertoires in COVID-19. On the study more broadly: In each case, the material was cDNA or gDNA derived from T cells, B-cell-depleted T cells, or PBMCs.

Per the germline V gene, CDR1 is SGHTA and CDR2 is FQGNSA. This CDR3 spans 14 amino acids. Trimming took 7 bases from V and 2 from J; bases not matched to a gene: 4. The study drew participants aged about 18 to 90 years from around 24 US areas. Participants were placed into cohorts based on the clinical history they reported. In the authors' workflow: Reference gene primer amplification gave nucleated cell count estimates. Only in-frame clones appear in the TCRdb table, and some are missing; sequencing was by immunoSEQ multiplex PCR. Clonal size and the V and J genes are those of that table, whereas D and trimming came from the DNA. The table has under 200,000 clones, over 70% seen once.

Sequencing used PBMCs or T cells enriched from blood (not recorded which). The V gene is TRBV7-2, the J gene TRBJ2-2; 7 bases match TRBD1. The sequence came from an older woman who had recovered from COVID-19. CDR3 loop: CASNRQGNTGELFF. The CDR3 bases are TGTGCCAGCAACCGACAGGGTAACACCGGGGAGCTGTTTTTT.